Listed below are T cell receptor beta chains from one sample, sequenced in a study of technical replicates of blood from a few donors. TCRdb's table, derived via immunoSEQ multiplex PCR, lists solely in-frame clones and lacks some. The sample lists about 90,000 clones; roughly 90% were seen once. The material sequenced was T cells isolated from PBMCs. These TCRs come from a human donor in good health. The CDR3 runs from the conserved cysteine through the conserved F or W. A D gene is named only where the DNA matches it firmly. Some rows mark clone size as missing; the rest say once, few, many or name a class of expanded clone.

NA	TRBV4-1	TRBJ2-3	TRBD2	TGCGCCAGTAAGCGGGACCCGAGCACAGATACGCAGTATTTT	CASKRDPSTDTQYF
NA	TRBV4-2	TRBJ2-7	NA	TGTGCCAGCAGCCAAGAAAACCAGCGGCACTACGAGCAGTACTTC	CASSQENQRHYEQYF
NA	TRBV7-9	TRBJ1-5	TRBD1	TGTGCCAGCAGCCTAGGGGGACAGGGTGATCAGCCCCAGCATTTT	CASSLGGQGDQPQHF
NA	TRBV30	TRBJ1-4	NA	TGTGCCTGGAGGGGCGGACAAGCCAGTAATGAAAAACTGTTTTTT	CAWRGGQASNEKLFF
NA	TRBV5-1	TRBJ2-5	TRBD1	TGCGCCAGCAGCTTGTTGGACAGGGGGCTCCAAGAGACCCAGTACTTC	CASSLLDRGLQETQYF
NA	TRBV7-9	TRBJ2-1	TRBD1	TGTGCCAGCAGCTTCAGGCAGGGGGCCGACAATGAGCAGTTCTTC	CASSFRQGADNEQFF
NA	TRBV5-1	TRBJ1-4	NA	TGCGCCAGCAGTCAGGGTATGGGGAATGAAAAACTGTTTTTT	CASSQGMGNEKLFF
NA	TRBV29-1	TRBJ2-2	NA	TGCAGGATGACGAGACAGACGAACACCGGGGAGCTGTTTTTT	CRMTRQTNTGELFF
NA	TRBV9	TRBJ1-2	NA	TGTGCCAGCAGCGTAGGGGACACTCCAGGGGAAAACTATGGCTACACCTTC	CASSVGDTPGENYGYTF
NA	TRBV7-6	TRBJ1-5	NA	TGTGCCAGCAGTCAAACAGGTGGGGGCAATCAGCCCCAGCATTTT	CASSQTGGGNQPQHF
NA	TRBV14	TRBJ1-1	NA	TGTGCCAGCAGCCAAGGACAGAACACTGAAGCTTTCTTT	CASSQGQNTEAFF
NA	TRBV9	TRBJ1-1	NA	TGTGCCAGCAGCGTAGTGTCGGAGTGGCCTGAAGCTTTCTTT	CASSVVSEWPEAFF
NA	TRBV30	TRBJ1-1	NA	TGTGCCTGGATAGGTCGGACAAACCAGCAAGCTTTCTTT	CAWIGRTNQQAFF
NA	TRBV9	TRBJ1-3	NA	TGTGCCAGCACTTTAGGGGCAACCTCTGGAAACACCATATATTTT	CASTLGATSGNTIYF
NA	TRBV27	TRBJ2-7	NA	TGTGCCAGCACCTCAACAGGGCTTACCTACGAGCAGTACTTC	CASTSTGLTYEQYF
NA	TRBV27	TRBJ2-2	TRBD1	TGTGCCAGCAGTCCACAGGGGACCGGGGAGCTGTTTTTT	CASSPQGTGELFF
NA	TRBV11-3	TRBJ1-4	NA	TGTGCCAGCAGCTCCGTACATTGGGAGGGAGGGGCTCACGAAAAACTGTTTTTT	CASSSVHWEGGAHEKLFF
NA	TRBV4-1	TRBJ1-1	TRBD1	TGCGCCAGCAGCCAAGATCGGGGCCAACAGGGGGGACGGAACACTGAAGCTTTCTTT	CASSQDRGQQGGRNTEAFF
once	TRBV9	TRBJ2-7	TRBD1	TGTGCCAGCAGCGCGGTCGGGACAGGGGCCTACGAGCAGTACTTC	CASSAVGTGAYEQYF
NA	TRBV30	TRBJ2-1	NA	TGTGCCTGGAGCGCAGCCTACAATGAGCAGTTCTTC	CAWSAAYNEQFF
NA	TRBV18	TRBJ2-7	NA	TGTGCCAGCTCACGATCAGTGGTCTACGAGCAGTACTTC	CASSRSVVYEQYF
NA	TRBV7-9	TRBJ2-1	NA	TGTGCCAGCAGCTTAGCGGGGAGCTCCTACAATGAGCAGTTCTTC	CASSLAGSSYNEQFF
NA	TRBV28	TRBJ2-1	TRBD2	TGTGCCAGCAGTTTTCCTAGCGGGAGGAGCTCCTACAATGATGAGCAGTTCTTC	CASSFPSGRSSYNDEQFF
NA	TRBV7-7	TRBJ2-2	NA	TGTGCCAGCAGCTTAGCGGTTAGCCGTAACACCGGGGAGCTGTTTTTT	CASSLAVSRNTGELFF
NA	TRBV11-3	TRBJ1-1	TRBD1	TGTGCCAGCAGCTTAGACCCAGGGGGCACTGAAGCTTTCTTT	CASSLDPGGTEAFF
NA	TRBV9	TRBJ2-7	TRBD1	TGTGCCAGCAGCCTAGGGGGCTCCCACGAGCAGTACTTC	CASSLGGSHEQYF
NA	TRBV5-6	TRBJ1-1	NA	TGTGCCAGCAGCACCGAATTCTCCCGATCGGCGGGCCTCCTCACTGAAGCTTTCTTT	CASSTEFSRSAGLLTEAFF
once	TRBV30	TRBJ2-7	TRBD1	TGTGCCTGGGCGACAGGGAACTACGAGCAGTACTTC	CAWATGNYEQYF
once	TRBV7-8	TRBJ2-1	NA	TGTGCCAGCAGCGGGGGACAACACACCTACAATGAGCAGTTCTTC	CASSGGQHTYNEQFF
once	TRBV30	TRBJ1-5	NA	TGTGCCTGGAGGCGGCGCCCCAATCAGCCCCAGCATTTT	CAWRRRPNQPQHF